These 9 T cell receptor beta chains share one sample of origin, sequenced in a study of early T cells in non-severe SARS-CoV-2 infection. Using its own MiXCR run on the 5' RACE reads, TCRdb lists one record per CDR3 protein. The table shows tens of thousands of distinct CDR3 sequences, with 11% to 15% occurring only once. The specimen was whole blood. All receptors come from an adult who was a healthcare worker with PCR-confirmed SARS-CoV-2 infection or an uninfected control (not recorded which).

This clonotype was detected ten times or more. CDR3 coding DNA: TGTGCCAGCAGCCAAGAGGCGAAGGGTGGATACGAGCAGTACTTC. Translating it yields CASSQEAKGGYEQYF. The rearrangement uses TRBV4-2 and TRBJ2-7; the D is unclear. Germline V gene lookup returns CDR1 LGHNA and CDR2 YNFKEQ. The CDR3 consists of 15 residues. Trimming left V 0 bases short and J 4 bases short, with 13 bases between.

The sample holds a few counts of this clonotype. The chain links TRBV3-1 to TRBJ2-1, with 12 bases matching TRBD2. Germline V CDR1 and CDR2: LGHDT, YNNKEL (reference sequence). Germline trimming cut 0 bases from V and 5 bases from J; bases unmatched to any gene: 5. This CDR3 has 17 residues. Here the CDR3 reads CASSQEPSGRGNNEQFF. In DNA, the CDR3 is TGTGCCAGCAGCCAAGAGCCTAGCGGGAGGGGAAACAATGAGCAGTTCTTC.

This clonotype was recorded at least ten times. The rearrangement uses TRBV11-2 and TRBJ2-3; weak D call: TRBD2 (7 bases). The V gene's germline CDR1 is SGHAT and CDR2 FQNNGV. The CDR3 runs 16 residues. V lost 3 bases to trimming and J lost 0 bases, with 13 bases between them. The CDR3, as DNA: TGTGCCAGCAGCTTGCGGGGGCCCCCTAGCACAGATACGCAGTATTTT. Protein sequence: CASSLRGPPSTDTQYF.

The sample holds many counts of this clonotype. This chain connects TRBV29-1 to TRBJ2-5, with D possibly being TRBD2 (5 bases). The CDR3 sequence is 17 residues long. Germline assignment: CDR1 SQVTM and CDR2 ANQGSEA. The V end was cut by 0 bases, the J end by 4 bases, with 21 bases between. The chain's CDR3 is CSVEDPKMGSAGETQYF. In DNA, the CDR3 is TGCAGCGTTGAAGATCCGAAGATGGGTTCGGCGGGAGAGACCCAGTACTTC.

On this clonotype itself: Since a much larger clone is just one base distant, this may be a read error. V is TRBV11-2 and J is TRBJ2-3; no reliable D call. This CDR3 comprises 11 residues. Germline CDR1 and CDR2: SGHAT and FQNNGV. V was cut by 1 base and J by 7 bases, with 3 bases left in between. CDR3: CASSLGYTQYF. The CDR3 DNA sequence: TGTGCCAGCAGCTTAGGATATACGCAGTATTTT.

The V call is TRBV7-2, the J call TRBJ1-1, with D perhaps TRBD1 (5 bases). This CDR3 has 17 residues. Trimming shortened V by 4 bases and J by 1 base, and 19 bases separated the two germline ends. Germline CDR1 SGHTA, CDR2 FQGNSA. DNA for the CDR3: TGTGCCAGCAGCTCCCAAGCCCTGACAGTTTCGAACACTGAAGCTTTCTTT. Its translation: CASSSQALTVSNTEAFF. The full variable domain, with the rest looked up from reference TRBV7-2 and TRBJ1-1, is GAGVSQSPSNKVTEKGKDVELRCDPISGHTALYWYRQSLGQGLEFLIYFQGNSAPDKSGLPSDRFSAERTGGSVSTLTIQRTQQEDSAVYLCASSSQALTVSNTEAFFGQGTRLTVV.

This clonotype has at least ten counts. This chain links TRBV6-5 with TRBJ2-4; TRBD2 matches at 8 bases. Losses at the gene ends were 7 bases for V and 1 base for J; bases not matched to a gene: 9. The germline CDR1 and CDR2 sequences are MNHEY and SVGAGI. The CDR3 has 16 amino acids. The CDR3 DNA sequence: TGTGCCAGCACCGGGAGGGCGCAGGGTGCCAAAAACATTCAGTACTTC. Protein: CASTGRAQGAKNIQYF.

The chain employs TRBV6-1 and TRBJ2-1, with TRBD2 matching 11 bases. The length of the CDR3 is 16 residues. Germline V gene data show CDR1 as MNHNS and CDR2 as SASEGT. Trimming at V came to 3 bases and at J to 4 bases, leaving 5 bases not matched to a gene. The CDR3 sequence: CASSDQGLAVYNEQFF. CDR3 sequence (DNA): TGTGCCAGCAGTGATCAGGGACTAGCGGTTTACAATGAGCAGTTCTTC.

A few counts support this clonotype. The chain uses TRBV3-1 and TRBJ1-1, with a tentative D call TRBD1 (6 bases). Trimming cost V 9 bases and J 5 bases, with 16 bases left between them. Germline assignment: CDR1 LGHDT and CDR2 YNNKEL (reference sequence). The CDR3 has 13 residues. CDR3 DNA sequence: TGTGCCAGTACTTTTACAGGGAGTACTGAAGCTTTCTTT. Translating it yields CASTFTGSTEAFF. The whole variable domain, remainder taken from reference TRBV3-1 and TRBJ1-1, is DTAVSQTPKYLVTQMGNDKSIKCEQNLGHDTMYWYKQDSKKFLKIMFSYNNKELIINETVPNRFSPKSPDKAHLNLHINSLELGDSAVYFCASTFTGSTEAFFGQGTRLTVV.